The 18 T cell receptor beta chains below come from one sample, sequenced in a study of cytomegalovirus exposure and HLA in healthy donors. Primers included in the PCR were 60 Vbeta and 13 Jbeta primers. The table came from immunoSEQ multiplex PCR; TCRdb's copy has only in-frame clones and leaves some out. This sample has 150,000 or so clones, with around three quarters found just once. Sequencing was done on a sample of PBMCs. The receptors come from a man aged 35-49 years in good health and CMV-seropositive.

The chain joins TRBV7-3 to TRBJ2-1; 10 positions match TRBD2. This CDR3 is 16 amino acids long. J lost 3 bases, V lost 5 bases, and 7 bases had no gene match. From germline, CDR1 is SGHTA and CDR2 FQGTGA. CDR3 protein: CASSPSASGGYNEQFF. Here the CDR3 DNA reads TGTGCCAGCAGCCCCTCCGCTAGCGGGGGCTACAATGAGCAGTTCTTC.

The genes are TRBV6-1 and TRBJ1-5; D is perhaps TRBD1 (5 bases). V was clipped by 0 bases and J by 6 bases, with 12 bases between them. CDR1 MNHNS and CDR2 SASEGT come from the germline V gene. The CDR3 is made up of 15 amino acids. CDR3 amino acids: CASSEAGRVFQPQHF. The DNA for the CDR3 is TGTGCCAGCAGTGAAGCTGGCAGGGTCTTTCAGCCCCAGCATTTT.

This clone occurred once. The chain links TRBV27 to TRBJ1-1; D possibly corresponds to TRBD1 (6 bases). The V gene's germline CDR1 is MNHEY and CDR2 SMNVEV (reference sequence). The ends were cut back, 5 bases at V and 0 bases at J, with 16 bases in the middle. The CDR3 extends over 16 amino acids. The CDR3 DNA reads as TGTGCCAGCAGTGCGATCAGGGGACCCATGAACACTGAAGCTTTCTTT. It codes for CASSAIRGPMNTEAFF.

The genes are TRBV5-1 and TRBJ2-2, with TRBD1 identical over 7 bases. The CDR3 extends over 17 amino acids. CDR1 and CDR2 from the germline V gene are SGHRS and YFSETQ. V lost 2 bases, J lost 1 base, and 8 bases stayed unmatched. The CDR3 sequence: CASSLGTEILNTGELFF. DNA of the CDR3: TGCGCCAGCAGCTTAGGGACAGAAATATTGAACACCGGGGAGCTGTTTTTT.

CDR3 amino acids: CASSEGPYEQYF. CDR3 sequence (DNA): TGTGCCAGCAGTGAAGGGCCCTACGAGCAGTACTTC. The chain links TRBV6-1 to TRBJ2-7; D remains unclear. The CDR3 contains 12 residues. Between the trimmed V and J ends, which lost 1 base and 2 bases, there was a span of 3 bases. Per the germline V gene, CDR1 is MNHNS and CDR2 is SASEGT.

The chain uses TRBV7-2 and TRBJ2-1; perhaps TRBD2 as D (5 bases). Germline assignment: CDR1 SGHTA and CDR2 FQGNSA. Deletions cut 5 bases from V and 5 bases from J, with 13 bases between. This CDR3 contains 14 residues. Here the CDR3 reads CASSEWGENNEQFF. The CDR3 DNA reads TGTGCCAGCAGCGAGTGGGGAGAAAACAATGAGCAGTTCTTC.

V usage is TRBV7-2 and J usage is TRBJ1-4; TRBD1 matches at 8 bases. The V segment lost 4 bases and the J segment 7 bases; nucleotides outside the gene matches: 5. Looked up from germline, CDR1 is SGHTA and CDR2 is FQGNSA. This CDR3 is built from 14 residues. CDR3 in amino acids: CASSSGQASEKLFF. In DNA, the CDR3 is TGTGCCAGCAGCTCGGGACAGGCGAGTGAAAAACTGTTTTTT.

This clone was observed a handful of times. The rearrangement joins TRBV5-5 to TRBJ1-3, with D hard to call. Germline CDR1 and CDR2: SGHKS and YYEKEE (reference sequence). The CDR3 length is 16 residues. Trimming removed 7 bases from V and 5 bases from J, with 22 bases in between. As DNA, the CDR3 is TGTGCCAGCGATCTGAGCCCAGGAAGCCTAAGAAACACCATATATTTT. This encodes CASDLSPGSLRNTIYF.

V usage is TRBV29-1 and J usage is TRBJ2-3; D gene uncertain. Germline assignment: CDR1 SQVTM and CDR2 ANQGSEA. CDR3 size: 10 residues. Trimming took off 6 bases at V and 5 bases at J, with 6 bases between the two ends. Written as DNA, the CDR3 is TGCAGCGTGGCGGAAGATACGCAGTATTTT. Translated, it gives CSVAEDTQYF.

The rearrangement joins TRBV7-9 to TRBJ1-1; D remains ambiguous. The CDR3 spans 13 residues. V lost 4 bases and J 4 bases, leaving 10 bases between the germline ends. Per the germline V gene, CDR1 is SEHNR and CDR2 is FQNEAQ (reference sequence). The CDR3 spells CASSSEGGTEAFF. The CDR3 nucleotides read TGTGCCAGCAGCTCTGAGGGAGGCACTGAAGCTTTCTTT.

This clone has only one observation. The rearrangement uses TRBV18 and TRBJ2-7; 14 bases are shared with TRBD2. The CDR3 totals 15 residues. Trimming cost V 5 bases and J 6 bases; bases outside gene matches: 6. In germline, CDR1 is KGHSH, CDR2 LQKENI. Here the CDR3 reads CASSGTSGGPSEQYF. In nucleotides, the CDR3 is TGTGCCAGCTCAGGGACTAGCGGGGGCCCCTCCGAGCAGTACTTC.

The J gene is TRBJ2-3, the V gene TRBV25-1; 7 bases fit TRBD2. The CDR3 extends over 18 amino acids. Looked up from germline, CDR1 is MGHDK and CDR2 is SYGVNS. J lost 2 bases, V lost 2 bases, and 13 bases had no gene match. CDR3 amino acids: CASSEAGREAEDTDTQYF. CDR3 in DNA: TGTGCCAGCAGTGAAGCGGGGAGGGAAGCGGAGGACACAGATACGCAGTATTTT.

This chain links TRBV29-1 with TRBJ2-7; 10 bases fit TRBD2. Germline CDR1 and CDR2: SQVTM and ANQGSEA. The CDR3 consists of 14 residues. After removal of 4 bases from V and 4 bases from J, the junction contained 7 bases not matched to a gene. The CDR3 loop is CSVGASGSRYEQYF. CDR3 nucleotide sequence: TGCAGCGTTGGGGCTAGCGGGAGTAGATACGAGCAGTACTTC.

The chain combines TRBV7-9 with TRBJ2-5; TRBD1 matches 8 bases. The CDR3 runs to 14 residues. CDR1 SEHNR and CDR2 FQNEAQ come from the germline V gene (reference sequence). Trimming cost V 5 bases and J 5 bases; bases outside gene matches: 7. CDR3 in amino acids: CASSPGGAWETQYF. CDR3 bases: TGTGCCAGCAGCCCAGGGGGCGCATGGGAGACCCAGTACTTC. Full variable domain (remainder filled in from reference TRBV7-9 and TRBJ2-5): DTGVSQNPRHKITKRGQNVTFRCDPISEHNRLYWYRQTLGQGPEFLTYFQNEAQLEKSRLLSDRFSAERPKGSFSTLEIQRTEQGDSAMYLCASSPGGAWETQYFGPGTRLLVL.

This clone was found once. V and J are TRBV5-6 and TRBJ2-5, with D perhaps TRBD2 (6 bases). V gave up 0 bases and J gave up 0 bases, with 15 bases separating them. The CDR3 runs to 17 residues. Germline CDR1 SGHDT, CDR2 YYEEEE. This CDR3 is CASSLGHPGGYQETQYF. In DNA form, the CDR3 reads TGTGCCAGCAGCTTGGGACACCCCGGAGGGTACCAAGAGACCCAGTACTTC.

This clone occurred once. J is TRBJ1-1 and V is TRBV6-5, with 7 bases fitting TRBD1. This CDR3 has 14 residues. V lost 7 bases to trimming and J lost 1 base; unmatched junction nucleotides: 6. CDR1 and CDR2 (germline): MNHEY, SVGAGI. The CDR3 sequence is CASNRQGGNTEAFF. CDR3 nucleotide sequence: TGTGCCAGCAACCGACAGGGCGGGAACACTGAAGCTTTCTTT.

The chain is built from TRBV25-1 and TRBJ2-2; 9 nucleotides align to TRBD2. The CDR3 has 17 amino acids. Germline V gene sequence: CDR1 MGHDK, CDR2 SYGVNS. The V and J ends lost 1 base and 6 bases, in that order; junction bases with no gene match: 9. CDR3 in DNA: TGTGCCAGCAGTGAATTAGGAGCGGGAGGTAGGGCCGGGGAGCTGTTTTTT. This gives the protein CASSELGAGGRAGELFF.

The J gene is TRBJ1-6, the V gene TRBV6-1; 8 positions agree with TRBD1. From germline, CDR1 is MNHNS and CDR2 SASEGT. CDR3 length: 14 amino acids. V gave up 8 bases and J gave up 6 bases; unmatched junction bases: 6. CDR3 DNA: TGTGCCAGCCCCCCGGACAGGGTTAATTCACCCCTCCACTTT. Amino acids: CASPPDRVNSPLHF.